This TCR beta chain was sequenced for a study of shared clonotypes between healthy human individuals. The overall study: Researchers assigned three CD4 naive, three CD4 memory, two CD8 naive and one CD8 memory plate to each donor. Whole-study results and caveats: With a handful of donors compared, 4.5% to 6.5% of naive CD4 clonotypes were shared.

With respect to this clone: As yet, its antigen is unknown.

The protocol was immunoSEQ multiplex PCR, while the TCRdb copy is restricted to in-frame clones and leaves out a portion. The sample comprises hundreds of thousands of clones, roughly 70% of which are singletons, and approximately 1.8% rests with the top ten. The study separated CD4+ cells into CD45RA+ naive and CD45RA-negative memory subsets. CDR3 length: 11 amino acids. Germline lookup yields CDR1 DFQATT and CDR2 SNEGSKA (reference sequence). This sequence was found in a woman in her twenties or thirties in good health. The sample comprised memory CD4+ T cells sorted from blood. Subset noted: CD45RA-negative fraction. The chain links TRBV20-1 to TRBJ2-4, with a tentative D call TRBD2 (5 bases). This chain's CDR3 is CNPRAGNIQYF. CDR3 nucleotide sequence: TGCAATCCCCGGGCGGGAAACATTCAGTACTTC.